The 9 T cell receptor beta chains reported below all come from one sample, sequenced in a study of spatial heterogeneity in lung cancer. Study-wide findings and caveats: For expanded intratumoral alpha and beta TCRs, counts tracked tumor mutation counts.

Described time point: sample taken at primary tumor resection. Each CDR3 protein gets one entry after TCRdb re-called the 5' RACE reads with MiXCR. Among some 22,000 distinct CDR3 sequences, 2.8% were seen once, and the ten largest hold around 8%. The antigens of these receptors remain unknown. The sample was lung tumor tissue, taken at surgery. These receptors all stem from a male donor with early-stage non-small cell lung cancer.

This clonotype has ten or more counts. This chain links TRBV30 with TRBJ1-1; the D gene is possibly TRBD1 (6 bases). The CDR3 is 14 amino acids. Per germline, CDR1 GTSNPN and CDR2 SVGIG (reference sequence). V gave up 5 bases and J gave up 11 bases, with 24 bases separating them. The CDR3 spells CAWYGGGERRRAFF. CDR3 DNA sequence: TGTGCCTGGTACGGGGGGGGCGAGCGCCGAAGGGCTTTCTTT.

In its sample, this clonotype was seen many times. The genes are TRBV3-1 and TRBJ2-5; 8 positions match TRBD2. This CDR3 comprises 14 residues. The V segment lost 1 base and the J segment 9 bases; nucleotides outside the gene matches: 7. Germline CDR1 LGHDT, CDR2 YNNKEL (reference sequence). The CDR3 here is CASSQGAGVGAQYF. As DNA, the CDR3 is TGTGCCAGCAGCCAAGGAGCGGGAGTGGGGGCCCAGTACTTC.

This clonotype showed up many times. The gene calls are TRBV6-1 and TRBJ1-2, with D tentatively TRBD1 (5 bases). Trimming removed 1 base at V and 5 bases at J, with 14 bases between. The CDR3 loop spans 15 amino acids. The V gene's germline CDR1 is MNHNS and CDR2 SASEGT. In DNA form, the CDR3 reads TGTGCCAGCAGTGAAGGGGGCCACCCGGCATATGGCTACACCTTC. It codes for CASSEGGHPAYGYTF.

The table lists this clonotype with many counts. This chain connects TRBV5-4 to TRBJ2-1; tentatively, D is TRBD1 (5 bases). Germline CDR1 reads SGHNT; CDR2 reads YYREEE (reference sequence). The V end was cut by 6 bases, the J end by 10 bases, with 14 bases between. The CDR3 has 12 amino acids. As DNA, the CDR3 is TGTGCCAGCAACCTAGGGGCGGCCGAGCAGTTCTTC. Translation gives CASNLGAAEQFF.

This clonotype appeared many times. The chain carries TRBV6-2 or TRBV6-3 and TRBJ2-5, with D possibly being TRBD1 (5 bases). CDR3 length: 13 amino acids. Trimming took off 7 bases at V and 1 base at J, with 10 bases between the two ends. Germline V gene data show CDR1 as MNHEY and CDR2 as SVGEGT. CDR3 nucleotide sequence: TGTGCCAGCAACGGACAACCCCAAGAGACCCAGTACTTC. Translation gives CASNGQPQETQYF.

This clonotype has a count of ten or more. The rearrangement uses TRBV5-1 and TRBJ1-6; 8 bases are a match to TRBD1. Germline-derived CDR1 and CDR2 are SGHRS and YFSETQ. V shed 0 bases, J shed 10 bases, and the junction held 3 bases outside the gene matches. CDR3 length equals 14 residues. CDR3 nucleotide sequence: TGCGCCAGCAGCTTGGAAGGGACAGGCTCACCCCTCCACTTT. This codes for CASSLEGTGSPLHF.

This clonotype was found many times. The chain is built from TRBV11-2 and TRBJ2-3; the D call may be TRBD1 or TRBD2 (5 bases each). The CDR3 totals 16 residues. Trimming removed 5 bases from V and 3 bases from J, with 18 bases in between. Germline lookup yields CDR1 SGHAT and CDR2 FQNNGV. In DNA, the CDR3 is TGTGCCAGCAGCCGAACGGGGCAGGACCTTACAGATACGCAGTATTTT. The encoded protein is CASSRTGQDLTDTQYF.

This clonotype appeared many times. CDR3 protein: CASSRAMELINNLNEQFF. In DNA form, the CDR3 reads TGTGCCAGCAGCCGAGCTATGGAGCTAATTAATAATCTGAATGAGCAGTTCTTC. The chain is built from TRBV7-2 and TRBJ2-1; D is unclear. Germline V gene data show CDR1 as SGHTA and CDR2 as FQGNSA. Trimming cost V 5 bases and J 7 bases, with 27 bases left between them. The CDR3 totals 18 residues. Together with reference TRBV7-2 and TRBJ2-1, the CDR3 gives the full variable domain: GAGVSQSPSNKVTEKGKDVELRCDPISGHTALYWYRQSLGQGLEFLIYFQGNSAPDKSGLPSDRFSAERTGGSVSTLTIQRTQQEDSAVYLCASSRAMELINNLNEQFFGPGTRLTVL.

This clonotype was seen ten or more times. The genes are TRBV12-3 or TRBV12-4 and TRBJ2-2; TRBD2 is a possible D gene (6 bases). This CDR3 spans 15 amino acids. Trimming took off 3 bases at V and 3 bases at J, with 11 bases between the two ends. The CDR3 loop reads CASSFSGDYTGELFF. The CDR3 DNA reads as TGTGCCAGCAGTTTCTCGGGGGATTACACCGGGGAGCTGTTTTTT.